This TCR beta chain came from a study of T cell repertoires in cytomegalovirus infection. Study in general: Recently identified HLA-C-restricted CMV epitopes were among the peptides used. Matching HLA type, along with CMV infection, was indicated by public TCR beta signatures.

Broader study findings: Summed public TCR beta family frequency identified CMV carriers bearing the relevant HLA.

V was pared by 5 bases and J by 0 bases, with 9 bases of the junction left unmatched. The CDR3 contains 16 residues. The V gene's germline CDR1 is SGHVS and CDR2 FNYEAQ. TCRdb re-called the reads through MiXCR, storing one row per CDR3 protein. The sample has about 700,000 distinct CDR3 sequences; around 32% are singletons. In its sample, this clonotype was seen many times. Its antigen is currently unknown. This clonotype originated in a human donor in good health (CMV status not recorded). Some clones in this sample may be carry-over from other donors' samples. The chain recombines TRBV7-6 with TRBJ1-1; 7 bases are a match to TRBD1. The material was cultured PBMCs, obtained from culture after CMV antigen stimulation. CDR3 loop: CASSPRQGPMNTEAFF. CDR3 nucleotides: TGTGCCAGCAGCCCTCGACAGGGACCTATGAACACTGAAGCTTTCTTT.